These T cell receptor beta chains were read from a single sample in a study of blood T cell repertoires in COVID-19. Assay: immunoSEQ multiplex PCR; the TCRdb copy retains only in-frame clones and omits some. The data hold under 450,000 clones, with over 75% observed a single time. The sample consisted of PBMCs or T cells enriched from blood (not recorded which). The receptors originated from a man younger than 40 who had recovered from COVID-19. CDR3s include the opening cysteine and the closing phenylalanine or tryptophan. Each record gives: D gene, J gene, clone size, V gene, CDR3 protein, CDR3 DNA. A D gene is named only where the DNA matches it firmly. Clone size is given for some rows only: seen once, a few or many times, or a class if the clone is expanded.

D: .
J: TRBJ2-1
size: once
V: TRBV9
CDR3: CASSLNREQFF
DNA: TGTGCCAGCAGCCTGAACAGGGAGCAGTTCTTC

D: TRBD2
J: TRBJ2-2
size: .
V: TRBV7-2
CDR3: CASSLWPGGDIGELFF
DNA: TGTGCCAGCAGCTTATGGCCGGGGGGTGATATCGGGGAGCTGTTTTTT

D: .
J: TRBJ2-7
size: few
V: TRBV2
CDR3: CASSDYTEQYF
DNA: TGTGCCAGCAGCGACTACACCGAGCAGTACTTC

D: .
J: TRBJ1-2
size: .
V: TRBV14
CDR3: CASSQSTGYGYTF
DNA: TGTGCCAGCAGCCAGTCGACAGGCTATGGCTACACCTTC

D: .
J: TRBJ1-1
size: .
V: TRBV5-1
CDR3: CASSTRQAGGNTEAFF
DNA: TGCGCCAGCAGCACTCGACAGGCGGGGGGGAACACTGAAGCTTTCTTT

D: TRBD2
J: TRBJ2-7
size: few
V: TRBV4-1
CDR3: CASSQEGLAGVEQYF
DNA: TGCGCCAGCAGCCAGGAGGGACTAGCGGGTGTCGAGCAGTACTTC

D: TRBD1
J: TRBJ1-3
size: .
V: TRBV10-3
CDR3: CAISEGDSSGNTIYF
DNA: TGTGCCATCAGTGAGGGGGACAGCTCTGGAAACACCATATATTTT

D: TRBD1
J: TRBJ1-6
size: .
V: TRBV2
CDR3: CASRAGTGVSPLHF
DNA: TGTGCCAGCAGAGCCGGGACAGGGGTTTCACCCCTCCACTTT

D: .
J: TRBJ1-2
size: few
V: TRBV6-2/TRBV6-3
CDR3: CASSYEGTNYGYTF
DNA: TGTGCCAGCAGTTACGAGGGCACTAACTATGGCTACACCTTC

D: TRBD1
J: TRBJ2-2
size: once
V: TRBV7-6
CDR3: CASSLSGQGTAGELFF
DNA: TGTGCCAGCAGCTTATCAGGACAGGGGACCGCCGGGGAGCTGTTTTTT

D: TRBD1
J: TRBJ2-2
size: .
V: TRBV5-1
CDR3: CASSPQGDTNTGELFF
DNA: TGCGCCAGCAGCCCCCAGGGGGACACGAACACCGGGGAGCTGTTTTTT

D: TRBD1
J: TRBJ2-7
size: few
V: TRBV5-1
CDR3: CASSLGGTGYEQYF
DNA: TGCGCCAGCAGCTTGGGGGGGACAGGGTACGAGCAGTACTTC

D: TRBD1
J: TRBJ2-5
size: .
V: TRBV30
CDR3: CAWSFGQGRETQYF
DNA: TGTGCCTGGAGTTTCGGACAGGGTCGAGAGACCCAGTACTTC

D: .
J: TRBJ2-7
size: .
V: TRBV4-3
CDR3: CASSQGHREYEQYF
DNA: TGCGCCAGCAGCCAAGGGCACAGGGAATACGAGCAGTACTTC

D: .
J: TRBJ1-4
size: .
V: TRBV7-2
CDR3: CASSLSGAVSEKLFF
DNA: TGTGCCAGCAGCCTAAGCGGGGCGGTTAGTGAAAAACTGTTTTTT

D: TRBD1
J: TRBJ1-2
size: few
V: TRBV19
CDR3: CASSEGTASISGYTF
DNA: TGTGCCAGTAGTGAAGGGACAGCATCGATCTCTGGCTACACCTTC

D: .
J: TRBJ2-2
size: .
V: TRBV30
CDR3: CAWSVKSTGRKITGELFF
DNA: TGTGCCTGGAGTGTAAAATCGACAGGGAGGAAGATCACCGGGGAGCTGTTTTTT

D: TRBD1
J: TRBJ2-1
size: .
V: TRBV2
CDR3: CASSELGGQGSYNEQFF
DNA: TGTGCCAGCAGCGAATTAGGGGGACAGGGGTCCTACAATGAGCAGTTCTTC

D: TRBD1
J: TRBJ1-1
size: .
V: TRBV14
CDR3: CASSPWAPTGGYVNTEAFF
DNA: TGTGCCAGCAGCCCATGGGCCCCGACAGGGGGTTATGTGAACACTGAAGCTTTCTTT

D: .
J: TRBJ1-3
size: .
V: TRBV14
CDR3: CASSQARDTSGNTIYF
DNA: TGTGCCAGCAGCCAAGCCCGGGACACCTCTGGAAACACCATATATTTT

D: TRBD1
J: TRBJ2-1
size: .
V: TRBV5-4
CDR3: CASSSQGQGNNEQFF
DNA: TGTGCCAGCAGCTCGCAGGGACAGGGGAATAATGAGCAGTTCTTC

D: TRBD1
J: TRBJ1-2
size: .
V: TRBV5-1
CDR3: CASSLGWGQDNYGYTF
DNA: TGCGCCAGCAGCTTGGGGTGGGGACAGGATAACTATGGCTACACCTTC

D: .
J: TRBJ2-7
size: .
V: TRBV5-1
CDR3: CASSSTGIGQYF
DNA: TGCGCCAGCAGCTCTACAGGGATTGGGCAGTACTTC

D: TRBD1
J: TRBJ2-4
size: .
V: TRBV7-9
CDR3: CASSPGQGDSKNIQYF
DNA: TGTGCCAGCAGCCCCGGACAGGGAGATTCCAAAAACATTCAGTACTTC

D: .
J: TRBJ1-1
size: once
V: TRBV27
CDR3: CASSLSFTGVTEAFF
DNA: TGTGCCAGCAGTTTATCGTTTACAGGAGTTACTGAAGCTTTCTTT

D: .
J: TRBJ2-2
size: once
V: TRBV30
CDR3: CAWRAQGTGELFF
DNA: TGTGCCTGGAGGGCGCAGGGCACCGGGGAGCTGTTTTTT

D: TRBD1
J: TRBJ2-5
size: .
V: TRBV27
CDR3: CASRRQGSYQETQYF
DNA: TGTGCCAGCAGGCGACAGGGCTCATACCAAGAGACCCAGTACTTC

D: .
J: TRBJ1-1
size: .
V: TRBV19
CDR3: CASRVGRTDEAFF
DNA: TGTGCCAGTAGGGTGGGACGGACAGATGAAGCTTTCTTT

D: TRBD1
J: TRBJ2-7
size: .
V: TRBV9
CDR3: CASSVDDREYGEQYF
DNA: TGTGCCAGCAGCGTAGACGACAGGGAATATGGCGAGCAGTACTTC

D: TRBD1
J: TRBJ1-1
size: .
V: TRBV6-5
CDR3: CASSSGQGWTEAFF
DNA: TGTGCCAGCAGTTCCGGACAGGGCTGGACTGAAGCTTTCTTT

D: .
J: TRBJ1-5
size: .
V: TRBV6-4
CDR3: CASRGRGPTYSNQPQHF
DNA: TGTGCCAGCAGGGGCAGGGGACCAACTTATAGCAATCAGCCCCAGCATTTT

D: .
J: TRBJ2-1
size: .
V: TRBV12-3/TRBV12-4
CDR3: CASSFLDEQFF
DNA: TGTGCCAGCAGTTTCCTCGATGAGCAGTTCTTC

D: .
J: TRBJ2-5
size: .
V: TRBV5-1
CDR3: CASSLGARETQYF
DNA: TGCGCCAGCAGCTTGGGCGCACGGGAGACCCAGTACTTC

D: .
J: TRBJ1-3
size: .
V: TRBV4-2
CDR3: CASSQETDHPLISGNTIYF
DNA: TGTGCCAGCAGCCAAGAGACAGATCACCCCTTAATCTCTGGAAACACCATATATTTT

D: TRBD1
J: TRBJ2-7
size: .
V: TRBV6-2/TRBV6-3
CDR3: CASSRTRDRAHEQYF
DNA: TGTGCCAGCAGCAGAACCAGGGACAGGGCCCACGAGCAGTACTTC

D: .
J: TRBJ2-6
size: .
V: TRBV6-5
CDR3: CASSYGLSGANVLTF
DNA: TGTGCCAGCAGTTACGGGCTCTCCGGGGCCAACGTCCTGACTTTC

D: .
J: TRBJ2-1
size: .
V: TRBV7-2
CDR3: CASSHRTYNEQFF
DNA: TGTGCCAGCAGCCACCGGACTTACAATGAGCAGTTCTTC

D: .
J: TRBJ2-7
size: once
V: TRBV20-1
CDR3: CSASTGFPFGSSYEQYF
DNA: TGCAGTGCTAGTACAGGCTTCCCATTCGGGAGCTCCTACGAGCAGTACTTC

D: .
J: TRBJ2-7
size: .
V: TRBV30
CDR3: CAWSGSGSEQYF
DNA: TGTGCCTGGAGTGGTTCCGGGAGCGAGCAGTACTTC

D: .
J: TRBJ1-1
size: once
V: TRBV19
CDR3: CASRREGARDEAFF
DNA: TGTGCCAGTAGGCGAGAAGGGGCGCGGGATGAAGCTTTCTTT

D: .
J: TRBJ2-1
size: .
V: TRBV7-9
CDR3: CASSLLTGVSYNEQFF
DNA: TGTGCCAGCAGCTTACTAACGGGGGTCTCCTACAATGAGCAGTTCTTC

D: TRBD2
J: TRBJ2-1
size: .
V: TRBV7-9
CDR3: CASGTSGYNEQFF
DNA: TGTGCCTCAGGGACTAGTGGCTACAATGAGCAGTTCTTC

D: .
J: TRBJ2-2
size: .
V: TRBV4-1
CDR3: CASSLVEQGELFF
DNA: TGCGCCAGCAGCCTCGTGGAGCAGGGGGAGCTGTTTTTT

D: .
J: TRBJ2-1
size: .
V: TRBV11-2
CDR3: CASSRARGKYNEQFF
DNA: TGTGCCAGCAGCCGAGCACGGGGGAAGTACAATGAGCAGTTCTTC

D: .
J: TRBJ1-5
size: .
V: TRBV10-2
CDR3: CASSGGVGNQPQHF
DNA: TGCGCCAGCAGTGGCGGGGTTGGCAATCAGCCCCAGCATTTT

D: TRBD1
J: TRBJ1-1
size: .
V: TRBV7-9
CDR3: CASSSPTGGASYTEAFF
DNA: TGTGCCAGCAGCTCCCCGACAGGGGGCGCAAGTTACACTGAAGCTTTCTTT

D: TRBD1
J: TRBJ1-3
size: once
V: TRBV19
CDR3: CASRSQGGAGNTIYF
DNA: TGTGCCAGTAGAAGCCAGGGGGGAGCGGGAAACACCATATATTTT

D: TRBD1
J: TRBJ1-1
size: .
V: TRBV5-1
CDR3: CASSLTTGLSTEAFF
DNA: TGCGCCAGCAGCCTGACGACAGGGTTGAGCACTGAAGCTTTCTTT

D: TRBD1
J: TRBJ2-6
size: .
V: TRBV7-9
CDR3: CASSSTTDRGPGANVLTF
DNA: TGTGCCAGCAGCTCCACAACTGACAGGGGCCCTGGGGCCAACGTCCTGACTTTC

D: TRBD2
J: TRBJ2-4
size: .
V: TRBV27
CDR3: CASSFRGGSGEPGAKNIQYF
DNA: TGTGCCAGCAGTTTTCGAGGTGGTAGCGGGGAGCCGGGGGCCAAAAACATTCAGTACTTC

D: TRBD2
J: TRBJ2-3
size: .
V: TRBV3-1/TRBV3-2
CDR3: CASSHGLASFSNTDTQYF
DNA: TGTGCCAGCAGCCACGGACTAGCTTCCTTTTCTAACACAGATACGCAGTATTTT

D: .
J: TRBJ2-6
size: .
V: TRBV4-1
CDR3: CASSLGQTRTGANVLTF
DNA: TGCGCCAGCAGCTTAGGACAGACGCGAACTGGGGCCAACGTCCTGACTTTC

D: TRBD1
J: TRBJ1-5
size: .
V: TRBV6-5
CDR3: CASSSGTQGGPQHF
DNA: TGTGCCAGCAGTTCAGGGACACAGGGGGGGCCCCAGCATTTT

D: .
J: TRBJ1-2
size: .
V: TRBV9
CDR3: CASSVDSGYDYTF
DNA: TGTGCCAGCAGCGTAGATTCAGGGTACGACTACACCTTC

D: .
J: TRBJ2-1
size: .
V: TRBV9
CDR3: CASSLGLGNEQFF
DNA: TGTGCCAGCAGCCTGGGACTGGGCAATGAGCAGTTCTTC

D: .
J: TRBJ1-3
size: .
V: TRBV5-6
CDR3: CASSLGQRGNTIYF
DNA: TGTGCCAGCAGCTTGGGACAAAGGGGAAACACCATATATTTT

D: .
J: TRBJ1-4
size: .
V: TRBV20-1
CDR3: CSASRGEKLFF
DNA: TGCAGTGCTAGTAGAGGCGAAAAACTGTTTTTT

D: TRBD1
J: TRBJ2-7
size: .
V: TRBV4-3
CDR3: CASSQAIGQGDNEQYF
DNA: TGCGCCAGCAGCCAAGCCATCGGACAGGGGGATAACGAGCAGTACTTC

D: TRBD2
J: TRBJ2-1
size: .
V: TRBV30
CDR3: CAWSYSSGAYNEQFF
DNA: TGTGCCTGGAGTTACTCTAGCGGGGCCTACAATGAGCAGTTCTTC

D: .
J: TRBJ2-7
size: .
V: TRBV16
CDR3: CASSQPDRYEQYF
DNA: TGTGCCAGCAGCCAACCAGACAGATACGAGCAGTACTTC